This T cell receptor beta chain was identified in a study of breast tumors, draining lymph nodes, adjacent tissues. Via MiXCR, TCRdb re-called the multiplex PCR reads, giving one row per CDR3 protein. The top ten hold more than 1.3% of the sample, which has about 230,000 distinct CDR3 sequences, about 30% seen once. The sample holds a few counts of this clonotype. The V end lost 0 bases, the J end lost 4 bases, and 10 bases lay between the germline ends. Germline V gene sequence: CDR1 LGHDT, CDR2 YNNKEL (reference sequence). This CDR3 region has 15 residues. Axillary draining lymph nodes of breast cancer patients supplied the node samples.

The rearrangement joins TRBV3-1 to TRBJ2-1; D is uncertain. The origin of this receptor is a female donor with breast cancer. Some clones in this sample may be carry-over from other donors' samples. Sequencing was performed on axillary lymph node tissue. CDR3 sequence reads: CASSQEKGPYNEQFF. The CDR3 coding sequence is TGTGCCAGCAGCCAAGAAAAGGGCCCTTACAATGAGCAGTTCTTC.